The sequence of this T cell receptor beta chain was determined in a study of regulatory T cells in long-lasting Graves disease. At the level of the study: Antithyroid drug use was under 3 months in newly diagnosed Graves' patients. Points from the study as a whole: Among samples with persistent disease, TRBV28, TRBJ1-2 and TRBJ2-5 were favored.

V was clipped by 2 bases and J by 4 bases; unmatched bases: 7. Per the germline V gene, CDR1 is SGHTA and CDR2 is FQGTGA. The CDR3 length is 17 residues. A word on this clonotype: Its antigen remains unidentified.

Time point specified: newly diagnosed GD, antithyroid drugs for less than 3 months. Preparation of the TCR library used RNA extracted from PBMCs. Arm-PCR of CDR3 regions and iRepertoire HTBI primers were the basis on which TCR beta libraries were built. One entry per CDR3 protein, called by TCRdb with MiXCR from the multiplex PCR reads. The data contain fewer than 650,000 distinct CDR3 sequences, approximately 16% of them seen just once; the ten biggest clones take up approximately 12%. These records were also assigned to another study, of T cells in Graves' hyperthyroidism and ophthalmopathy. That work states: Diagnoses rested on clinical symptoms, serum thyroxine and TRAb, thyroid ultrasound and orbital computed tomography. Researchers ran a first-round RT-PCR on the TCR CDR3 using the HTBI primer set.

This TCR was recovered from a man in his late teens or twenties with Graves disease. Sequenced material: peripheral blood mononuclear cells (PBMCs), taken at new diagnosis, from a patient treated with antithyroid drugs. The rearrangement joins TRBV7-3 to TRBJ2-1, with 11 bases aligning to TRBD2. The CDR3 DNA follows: TGTGCCAGCAGCTTAGAGTTAGCGGGAGGGATATACAATGAGCAGTTCTTC. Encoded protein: CASSLELAGGIYNEQFF.